This TCR beta chain was documented in a study of blood T cell repertoires in COVID-19. On the study more broadly: COVID-19 samples from acute and convalescent phases originated in the United States, Italy and Spain. From T cells, B-cell-depleted T cells, or PBMCs came the material, which was cDNA or gDNA.

As handled by the study authors: Scientists estimated how many nucleated cells there were by amplifying reference gene primers. The assay was immunoSEQ multiplex PCR, and TCRdb's table has in-frame clones only and misses some. That table is the source of V, J and clone size, and D and trimming were worked out from the DNA. Among fewer than 100,000 clones listed, 91% were seen once. This TCR came from a woman between 45 and 60 years old in a cohort sampled during active COVID-19. The sequencing sample was made of peripheral blood.

CDR3 in amino acids: CASTSGTGNYEQYF. The CDR3 DNA reads TGTGCCAGCACCTCCGGGACAGGGAACTACGAGCAGTACTTC. The chain combines TRBV7-8 with TRBJ2-7; 9 positions agree with TRBD1. Losses at the gene ends were 7 bases for V and 3 bases for J; bases not matched to a gene: 7. The CDR3 covers 14 residues. The germline gives CDR1 SGHVS, CDR2 FQNEAQ.